What follows are 19 T cell receptor beta chains derived from one specimen sequenced in a study of T cells in Graves' hyperthyroidism and ophthalmopathy. Regions amplified from RNA transcripts were the TCR beta CDR3 regions. Carried out on the TCR CDR3, a first-round RT-PCR used the HTBI primer set. From the multiplex PCR reads, TCRdb called clonotypes with MiXCR, one entry per CDR3 protein. The table includes 750,000 to 950,000 distinct CDR3 sequences, 35% to 45% detected once. Specimen: blood. These TCRs come from a man aged 18 to 30 with Graves' hyperthyroidism.

The chain joins TRBV29-1 to TRBJ2-2, with D perhaps given as TRBD1 or TRBD2 (5 bases each). The CDR3 contains 12 residues. Per the germline V gene, CDR1 is SQVTM and CDR2 is ANQGSEA. The V end lost 4 bases, the J end lost 8 bases, and 11 bases lay between the germline ends. The DNA for the CDR3 is TGCAGCGTTGCCGGGGCGCTGGGGGAGCTGTTTTTT. This gives the protein CSVAGALGELFF.

The J gene is TRBJ1-1, the V gene TRBV10-3; a possible D gene is TRBD1 (6 bases). Germline V lookup: CDR1 ENHRY, CDR2 SYGVKD. The V and J ends lost 11 bases and 6 bases respectively, with 22 bases between them. CDR3 length: 14 amino acids. The DNA for the CDR3 is TGTGCCCACGGGGAATGGGAGGGGGTCGCTGAAGCTTTCTTT. This gives the protein CAHGEWEGVAEAFF.

This clonotype was counted a few times. V usage is TRBV25-1 and J usage is TRBJ1-6; TRBD1 is a possible D gene (5 bases). In germline, CDR1 is MGHDK, CDR2 SYGVNS. The CDR3 spans 13 residues. Deletions cut 7 bases from V and 7 bases from J, with 11 bases between. DNA for the CDR3: TGTGCCAGCACCGAGGGGCCGAATTCACCCCTCCACTTT. Translated, it gives CASTEGPNSPLHF.

In the case of this clonotype: At one end, the junction sequence differs from germline, possibly due to a read error. This chain connects TRBV10-3 to TRBJ1-2, with unresolved D. Germline V gene sequence: CDR1 ENHRY, CDR2 SYGVKD. The CDR3 has 15 amino acids. CDR3 sequence reads: CAIGESINTNYGYAF. CDR3 coding DNA: TGTGCCATCGGTGAGTCGATCAATACTAACTATGGCTACGCCTTC.

As concerns this clonotype: A read error may explain this, as a much larger clone is one base away. This sequence joins TRBV7-6 and TRBJ1-5; the D gene is possibly TRBD1 (5 bases). CDR1 and CDR2 (germline): SGHVS, FNYEAQ. This CDR3 region has 15 residues. The V end lost 4 bases, the J end lost 4 bases, and 14 bases lay between the germline ends. The CDR3 reads CASSSAVGVNQPQHF. CDR3 sequence (DNA): TGTGCCAGCAGCTCCGCGGTAGGGGTGAATCAGCCCCAGCATTTT.

The genes are TRBV19 and TRBJ2-5, with D perhaps being TRBD1 or TRBD2 (7 bases each). CDR1 is LNHDA and CDR2 is SQIVND in the germline V gene (reference sequence). The CDR3 extends over 15 amino acids. The V end was cut by 5 bases, the J end by 1 base, with 14 bases between. CDR3 sequence: CASSSGRDSQETQYF. The CDR3 coding sequence is TGTGCCAGTAGTTCTGGGAGGGACAGCCAAGAGACCCAGTACTTC.

The V gene is TRBV20-1, the J gene TRBJ2-7; D gene ambiguous. The V gene's germline CDR1 is DFQATT and CDR2 SNEGSKA (reference sequence). The CDR3 runs to 11 residues. V was clipped by 2 bases and J by 7 bases, with 9 bases between them. The CDR3 here is CSARYGGEQYF. The CDR3 DNA is TGCAGTGCTAGATATGGTGGGGAGCAGTACTTC.

The chain joins TRBV5-1 to TRBJ2-3; D uncertain. V was clipped by 3 bases and J by 2 bases, with 7 bases between them. Germline CDR1 SGHRS, CDR2 YFSETQ. The CDR3 runs 13 residues. CDR3 DNA sequence: TGCGCCAGCAGCTCCCCTTCCACAGATACGCAGTATTTT. Its translation is CASSSPSTDTQYF.

Of note for this clonotype: The CDR3 does not end in the conserved phenylalanine or tryptophan, so this is likely a read error. The chain is built from TRBV5-1 and TRBJ2-7; 9 positions agree with TRBD1. There are 12 residues in the CDR3. Germline values: CDR1 SGHRS, CDR2 YFSETQ. V dropped 3 bases and J dropped 6; count of bases not matched to a gene: 1. The CDR3 DNA sequence: TGCGCCAGCAGCTCGACAGGGGGCGAGCAGTACCTC. Protein sequence: CASSSTGGEQYL.

This rearrangement joins TRBV6-5 to TRBJ2-5; TRBD2 matches at 9 bases. J lost 2 bases, V lost 6 bases, and 7 bases had no gene match. Germline V lookup: CDR1 MNHEY, CDR2 SVGAGI. This CDR3 comprises 15 residues. The CDR3 bases are TGTGCCAGCAGCCAGACTAGCGGACTACAAGAGACCCAGTACTTC. Its protein is CASSQTSGLQETQYF.

This clonotype was observed a single time. A read error is possible here, since a much larger clone lies one base away. The chain employs TRBV7-2 and TRBJ1-1; D remains unclear. Germline V gene sequence: CDR1 SGHTA, CDR2 FQGNSA. There are 12 residues in the CDR3. CDR3 residues: CASSLEGPEALF. CDR3 nucleotide sequence: TGTGCCAGCAGCTTAGAAGGCCCTGAAGCTCTCTTT.

The chain couples TRBV19 to TRBJ1-5; D might be TRBD1 (5 bases). Germline loops: CDR1 LNHDA, CDR2 SQIVND (reference sequence). Trimming left V 3 bases short and J 1 base short, with 13 bases between. The CDR3 totals 16 residues. The CDR3 loop reads CASSISREGSNQPQHF. The CDR3 nucleotides read TGTGCCAGTAGTATCTCCCGTGAGGGGAGCAATCAGCCCCAGCATTTT.

As to this clonotype: The CDR3 does not end in the conserved phenylalanine or tryptophan, so this is likely a read error. The chain has TRBV2 and TRBJ2-6; D gene uncertain. This CDR3 comprises 16 residues. Per germline, CDR1 SNHLY and CDR2 FYNNEI. The V gene lost 3 bases and the J gene lost 0 bases, with 9 bases spanning the gap. CDR3 amino acids: CASSDGRTSGANVLTP. In nucleotides, the CDR3 is TGTGCCAGCAGTGATGGGCGGACCTCTGGGGCCAACGTCCTGACTCCA.

In DNA, the CDR3 is TGCGCCAGCAGCCATTCCGGGACAGGTGGGATTGAAGCTTTCTTT. The encoded protein is CASSHSGTGGIEAFF. V gene TRBV4-3 combines with J gene TRBJ1-1; 8 bases line up with TRBD1. With 3 bases clipped from V and 7 bases from J, the junction kept 10 bases outside the gene matches. The CDR3 has 15 residues. Germline CDR1 and CDR2: LGHNA and YSLEER.

This clonotype was found a few times. The chain links TRBV5-6 to TRBJ1-4; D may be TRBD1 (5 bases). There are 12 residues in the CDR3. Germline CDR1 reads SGHDT; CDR2 reads YYEEEE. V lost 4 bases and J 14 bases, leaving 15 bases between the germline ends. In DNA, the CDR3 is TGTGCCAGCAGCCCGGGGGGTACACAGCTGTTTTTT. It specifies CASSPGGTQLFF.

This clonotype was detected only once. The V call is TRBV12-3 or TRBV12-4, the J call TRBJ1-1, with 10 bases lining up with TRBD1. Losses at the gene ends were 5 bases for V and 5 bases for J; bases not matched to a gene: 20. This CDR3 is built from 19 residues. CDR3 DNA: TGTGCCAGCAGTCTCACTATCGACAGGGGGCGCGAGGGAGAGACTGAAGCTTTCTTT. Translating it yields CASSLTIDRGREGETEAFF.

This clonotype was counted many times. The rearrangement links TRBV29-1 to TRBJ1-1, with D possibly matching TRBD1 (5 bases). Trimming removed 4 bases at V and 4 bases at J, with 10 bases between. Germline V lookup: CDR1 SQVTM, CDR2 ANQGSEA. This CDR3 region has 12 residues. CDR3: CSVVGGGTEAFF. Here the CDR3 DNA reads TGCAGCGTTGTTGGGGGGGGCACTGAAGCTTTCTTT.

V usage is TRBV27 and J usage is TRBJ1-2; TRBD1 is a possible D gene (5 bases). The CDR3 is 13 residues long. CDR1 and CDR2 (germline): MNHEY, SMNVEV (reference sequence). Trimming left V 7 bases short and J 0 bases short, with 9 bases between. In DNA form, the CDR3 reads TGTGCCAGCACCCAAGGGGCTAACTATGGCTACACCTTC. Protein: CASTQGANYGYTF.

The CDR3 region is CAISGRGDYNSPLHF. The CDR3 nucleotides are TGTGCCATCAGTGGGAGAGGGGACTATAATTCACCCCTCCACTTT. This rearrangement joins TRBV10-3 to TRBJ1-6; D possibly corresponds to TRBD1 (5 bases). CDR1 is ENHRY, CDR2 SYGVKD, per germline. The CDR3 totals 15 residues. V was trimmed by 4 bases and J by 3 bases, leaving 10 bases between them.